The clone carrying this TCR beta chain has just a few counts. The target antigen is unknown. The record originates from a study of T cells in localized non-small cell lung cancer. CDR3 length equals 17 residues. Germline V gives CDR1 MNHEY, CDR2 SMNVEV (reference sequence). Trimming took off 5 bases at V and 1 base at J, with 20 bases between the two ends. The method was immunoSEQ multiplex PCR; TCRdb's version includes in-frame clones alone and lacks a portion of them. The profile shows 2,300 or so clones, over 25% of them singletons. Overall study results and limits: Adjacent lung exhibited a median of about 57 among the 100 most abundant tumor clones. Adjacent uninvolved lung had the highest clonality, suggesting focused antigen responses. Longer overall survival was seen with higher T cell density measured in blood. Analysis by sequencing included only one tumor region, so heterogeneity remains possible.

Sequenced material: lung tumor tissue, taken before any cancer treatment. The receptor was isolated from a man between 35 and 75 years old with stage III squamous cell lung carcinoma. V is TRBV27 and J is TRBJ1-1, with D perhaps TRBD1 (6 bases). CDR3 bases: TGTGCCAGCAGTCCCGGGGCCCTACAGGGAGGGAACACTGAAGCTTTCTTT. This codes for CASSPGALQGGNTEAFF.